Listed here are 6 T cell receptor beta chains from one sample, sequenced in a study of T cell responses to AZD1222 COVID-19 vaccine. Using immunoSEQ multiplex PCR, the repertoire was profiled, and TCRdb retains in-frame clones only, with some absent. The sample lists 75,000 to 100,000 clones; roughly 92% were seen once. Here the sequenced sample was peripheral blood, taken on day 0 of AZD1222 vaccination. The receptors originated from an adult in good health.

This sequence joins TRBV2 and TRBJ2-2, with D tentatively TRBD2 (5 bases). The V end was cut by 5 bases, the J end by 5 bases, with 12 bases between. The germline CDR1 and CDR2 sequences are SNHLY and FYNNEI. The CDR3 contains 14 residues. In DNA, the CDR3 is TGTGCCAGCAGTTGGAGCGGAAGTACCGGGGAGCTGTTTTTT. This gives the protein CASSWSGSTGELFF.

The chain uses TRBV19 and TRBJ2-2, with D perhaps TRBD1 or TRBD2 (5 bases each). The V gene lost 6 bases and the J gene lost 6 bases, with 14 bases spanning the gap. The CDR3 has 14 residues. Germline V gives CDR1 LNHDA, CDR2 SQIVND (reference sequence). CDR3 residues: CASSVQRGAGELFF. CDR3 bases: TGTGCCAGTAGCGTACAGAGGGGAGCCGGGGAGCTGTTTTTT. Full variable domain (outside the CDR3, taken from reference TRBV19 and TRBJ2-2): DGGITQSPKYLFRKEGQNVTLSCEQNLNHDAMYWYRQDPGQGLRLIYYSQIVNDFQKGDIAEGYSVSREKKESFPLTVTSAQKNPTAFYLCASSVQRGAGELFFGEGSRLTVL.

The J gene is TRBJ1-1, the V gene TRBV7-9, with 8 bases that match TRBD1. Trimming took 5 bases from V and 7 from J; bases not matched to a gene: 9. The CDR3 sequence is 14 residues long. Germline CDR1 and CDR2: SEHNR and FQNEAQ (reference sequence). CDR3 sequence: CASSPGQGVFEAFF. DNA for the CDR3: TGTGCCAGCAGCCCTGGACAGGGCGTGTTTGAAGCTTTCTTT. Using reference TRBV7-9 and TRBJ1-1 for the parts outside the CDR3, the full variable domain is DTGVSQNPRHKITKRGQNVTFRCDPISEHNRLYWYRQTLGQGPEFLTYFQNEAQLEKSRLLSDRFSAERPKGSFSTLEIQRTEQGDSAMYLCASSPGQGVFEAFFGQGTRLTVV.

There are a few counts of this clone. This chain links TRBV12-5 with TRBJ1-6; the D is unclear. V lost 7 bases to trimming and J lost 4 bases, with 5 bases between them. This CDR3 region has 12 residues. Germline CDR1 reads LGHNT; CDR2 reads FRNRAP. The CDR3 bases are TGTGCTAGTGCCGGATATAATTCACCCCTCCACTTT. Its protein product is CASAGYNSPLHF.

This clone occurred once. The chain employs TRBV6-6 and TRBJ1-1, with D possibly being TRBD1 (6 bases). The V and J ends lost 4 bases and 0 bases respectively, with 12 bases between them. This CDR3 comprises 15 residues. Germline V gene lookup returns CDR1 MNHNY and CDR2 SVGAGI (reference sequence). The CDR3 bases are TGTGCCAGCAGTTTCCGACAGGTCATGAACACTGAAGCTTTCTTT. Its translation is CASSFRQVMNTEAFF.

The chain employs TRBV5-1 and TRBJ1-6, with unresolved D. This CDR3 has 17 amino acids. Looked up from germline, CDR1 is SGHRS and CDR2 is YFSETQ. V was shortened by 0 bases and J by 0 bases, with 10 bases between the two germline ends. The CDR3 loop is CASSLERTRSYNSPLHF. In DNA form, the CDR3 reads TGCGCCAGCAGCTTGGAAAGGACCCGCTCCTATAATTCACCCCTCCACTTT.